The 22 T cell receptor beta chains below come from one sample, sequenced in a study of cytotoxic CD8 clonotypes in ibrutinib-treated CLL. Here immunoSEQ multiplex PCR was the method, and the copy in TCRdb shows in-frame clones only, minus some. The sample holds hundreds of thousands of clones, under 80% seen once. This material consisted of PBMCs, taken after 24 months of ibrutinib treatment. The source of these receptors is a human donor with chronic lymphocytic leukemia.

The rearrangement links TRBV4-1 to TRBJ1-5; D not certain. The germline V gene encodes CDR1 MGHRA and CDR2 YSYEKL. CDR3 length: 15 residues. V was trimmed by 0 bases and J by 0 bases, leaving 6 bases between them. The CDR3 region has the DNA TGCGCCAGCAGCCAAGAAGACCTTAGCAATCAGCCCCAGCATTTT. Translation gives CASSQEDLSNQPQHF.

This chain links TRBV18 with TRBJ2-7; 7 bases agree with TRBD1. Germline V CDR1 and CDR2: KGHSH, LQKENI. This CDR3 is built from 15 residues. V trimming: 0 bases; J trimming: 4 bases; junction bases outside the gene matches: 6. CDR3 nucleotide sequence: TGTGCCAGCTCACCACCGACAGGGAAAGGTTACGAGCAGTACTTC. This codes for CASSPPTGKGYEQYF.

This chain connects TRBV30 to TRBJ2-7; D is unclear. Looked up from germline, CDR1 is GTSNPN and CDR2 is SVGIG (reference sequence). Trimming left V 1 base short and J 2 bases short, with 15 bases between. The CDR3 is made up of 15 amino acids. In nucleotides, the CDR3 is TGTGCCTGGAGTGGCGGATACGGGTCGACCTACGAGCAGTACTTC. It codes for CAWSGGYGSTYEQYF.

This chain uses TRBV9 with TRBJ2-2, with 12 bases matching TRBD2. CDR3 length equals 13 residues. The germline gives CDR1 SGDLS, CDR2 YYNGEE. V gave up 7 bases and J gave up 5 bases; unmatched junction bases: 0. The DNA for the CDR3 is TGTGCCAGCGGGACTAGCGGGACCGGGGAGCTGTTTTTT. Encoded protein: CASGTSGTGELFF.

The chain recombines TRBV6-5 with TRBJ2-1; 9 bases are a match to TRBD2. The V gene's germline CDR1 is MNHEY and CDR2 SVGAGI. With 4 bases clipped from V and 6 bases from J, the junction kept 4 bases outside the gene matches. The CDR3 has 14 amino acids. Here the CDR3 DNA reads TGTGCCAGCAGTTCGGGGACTAGCTTCAATGAGCAGTTCTTC. Translated: CASSSGTSFNEQFF.

The V call is TRBV11-3, the J call TRBJ2-2; 9 bases agree with TRBD2. Germline V gene data show CDR1 as SGHNT and CDR2 as YENEEA. The CDR3 runs 15 residues. J lost 7 bases, V lost 5 bases, and 8 bases had no gene match. Here the CDR3 reads CASSVSGSIVGELFF. The DNA for the CDR3 is TGTGCCAGCAGCGTTAGCGGGAGCATTGTCGGGGAGCTGTTTTTT.

The CDR3 coding sequence is TGTGCCAGTAGTTATGGCGGGGATTACAATGAGCAGTTCTTC. It translates to CASSYGGDYNEQFF. The chain has TRBV19 and TRBJ2-1; TRBD2 might be the D (6 bases). V dropped 5 bases and J dropped 4 bases, with 12 bases sitting between them. Germline lookup yields CDR1 LNHDA and CDR2 SQIVND (reference sequence). The CDR3 has 14 amino acids. Looking up the rest from reference TRBV19 and TRBJ2-1 gives the full variable domain: DGGITQSPKYLFRKEGQNVTLSCEQNLNHDAMYWYRQDPGQGLRLIYYSQIVNDFQKGDIAEGYSVSREKKESFPLTVTSAQKNPTAFYLCASSYGGDYNEQFFGPGTRLTVL.

CDR3: CASKGTVYEQYF. For the CDR3, the DNA is TGTGCCAGCAAGGGGACAGTTTACGAGCAGTACTTC. The chain carries TRBV2 and TRBJ2-7; 7 bases agree with TRBD1. V lost 7 bases and J lost 4; bases outside the gene matches: 4. In germline, CDR1 is SNHLY, CDR2 FYNNEI. This CDR3 comprises 12 residues.

The V gene is TRBV20-1, the J gene TRBJ2-7; D is perhaps TRBD1 (5 bases). This CDR3 is built from 11 residues. The germline V gene has CDR1 DFQATT and CDR2 SNEGSKA (reference sequence). In nucleotides, the CDR3 is TGCAGCTTTAAACAGGCCTACGAGCAGTACTTC. The encoded protein is CSFKQAYEQYF.

The chain has TRBV15 and TRBJ2-7; perhaps D is TRBD1 or TRBD2 (5 bases each). V was clipped by 4 bases and J by 0 bases, with 13 bases between them. Germline V gene data show CDR1 as LNHNV and CDR2 as YYDKDF (reference sequence). The CDR3 has 15 amino acids. The CDR3 DNA follows: TGTGCCACCAGCACCATGGGGGACCCCTCCTACGAGCAGTACTTC. This sequence encodes CATSTMGDPSYEQYF.

The chain combines TRBV28 with TRBJ1-5, with a possible D match to TRBD1 (6 bases). The length of the CDR3 is 15 residues. V lost 6 bases to trimming and J lost 1 base, with 13 bases between them. Germline V gives CDR1 MDHEN, CDR2 SYDVKM. The DNA for the CDR3 is TGTGCCAGCAGCCCCACAGGGATGAGCAATCAGCCCCAGCATTTT. Translating gives CASSPTGMSNQPQHF.

The rearrangement joins TRBV29-1 to TRBJ1-1, with D possibly being TRBD1 (6 bases). The ends were cut back, 6 bases at V and 1 base at J, with 9 bases in the middle. The CDR3 loop spans 12 amino acids. Germline-derived CDR1 and CDR2 are SQVTM and ANQGSEA. CDR3 DNA sequence: TGCAGCGTCGTGACAGGGAACACTGAAGCTTTCTTT. Protein sequence: CSVVTGNTEAFF. Full variable domain (remainder filled in from reference TRBV29-1 and TRBJ1-1): SAVISQKPSRDICQRGTSLTIQCQVDSQVTMMFWYRQQPGQSLTLIATANQGSEATYESGFVIDKFPISRPNLTFSTLTVSNMSPEDSSIYLCSVVTGNTEAFFGQGTRLTVV.

This clone was observed a handful of times. The DNA for the CDR3 is TGTGCCAGTTGGACAGGTAGAAGTGGCTACACCTTC. Protein product: CASWTGRSGYTF. The genes are TRBV19 and TRBJ1-2; 7 positions agree with TRBD1. Germline V CDR1 and CDR2: LNHDA, SQIVND (reference sequence). V shed 8 bases, J shed 7 bases, and the junction held 7 bases outside the gene matches. This CDR3 is 12 amino acids long.

The V and J genes are TRBV28 and TRBJ2-3; D not certain. CDR1 is MDHEN, CDR2 SYDVKM, per germline. The V and J ends lost 2 bases and 1 base respectively, with 19 bases between them. This CDR3 spans 18 amino acids. CDR3 in DNA: TGTGCCAGCAGTTTAGTTGGCGGCCATAAAAGGGGCACAGATACGCAGTATTTT. This encodes CASSLVGGHKRGTDTQYF.

The chain carries TRBV29-1 and TRBJ1-1; D uncertain. The V end was cut by 6 bases, the J end by 3 bases, with 11 bases between. The CDR3 spans 12 residues. CDR1 is SQVTM and CDR2 is ANQGSEA in the germline V gene. The CDR3 region has the DNA TGCAGCGTACCTACAGATTACACTGAAGCTTTCTTT. It codes for CSVPTDYTEAFF.

The chain joins TRBV19 to TRBJ2-3; tentatively, D is TRBD2 (5 bases). The V gene lost 1 base and the J gene lost 2 bases, with 13 bases spanning the gap. The CDR3 covers 16 residues. The germline V gene has CDR1 LNHDA and CDR2 SQIVND (reference sequence). The CDR3 nucleotides are TGTGCCAGTAGTATAGGCCGCCAGCGGAACACAGATACGCAGTATTTT. It yields the protein CASSIGRQRNTDTQYF. The full variable domain, with the rest looked up from reference TRBV19 and TRBJ2-3, is DGGITQSPKYLFRKEGQNVTLSCEQNLNHDAMYWYRQDPGQGLRLIYYSQIVNDFQKGDIAEGYSVSREKKESFPLTVTSAQKNPTAFYLCASSIGRQRNTDTQYFGPGTRLTVL.

This clone was observed once. This sequence joins TRBV30 and TRBJ1-5; D gene uncertain. The germline V gene has CDR1 GTSNPN and CDR2 SVGIG (reference sequence). This CDR3 region has 13 residues. The V end lost 0 bases, the J end lost 0 bases, and 3 bases lay between the germline ends. The CDR3 spells CAWSVNSNQPQHF. In nucleotides, the CDR3 is TGTGCCTGGAGTGTGAATAGCAATCAGCCCCAGCATTTT.

This rearrangement joins TRBV29-1 to TRBJ2-5; 10 nucleotides match TRBD1. V lost 3 bases and J lost 5; bases outside the gene matches: 6. The CDR3 is made up of 14 amino acids. The germline V gene has CDR1 SQVTM and CDR2 ANQGSEA. CDR3 loop: CSVERDRGSETQYF. Written as DNA, the CDR3 is TGCAGCGTTGAGAGGGACAGGGGATCGGAGACCCAGTACTTC.

This chain joins TRBV28 and TRBJ2-5, with D hard to call. Germline values: CDR1 MDHEN, CDR2 SYDVKM. Trimming left V 1 base short and J 1 base short, with 10 bases between. The CDR3 is 15 amino acids. The CDR3 DNA sequence: TGTGCCAGCAGTTTATCTAAGGGTGGCCAAGAGACCCAGTACTTC. It codes for CASSLSKGGQETQYF. The complete variable domain, with remaining parts taken from reference TRBV28 and TRBJ2-5, reads DVKVTQSSRYLVKRTGEKVFLECVQDMDHENMFWYRQDPGLGLRLIYFSYDVKMKEKGDIPEGYSVSREKKERFSLILESASTNQTSMYLCASSLSKGGQETQYFGPGTRLLVL.

The chain uses TRBV15 and TRBJ2-2, with 11 nucleotides matching TRBD2. This CDR3 has 16 residues. CDR1 LNHNV and CDR2 YYDKDF come from the germline V gene (reference sequence). V lost 7 bases, J lost 0 bases, and 4 bases stayed unmatched. This CDR3 reads CATIGSGRANTGELFF. The DNA for the CDR3 is TGTGCCACCATTGGTAGCGGGAGGGCGAACACCGGGGAGCTGTTTTTT. Full variable domain (missing parts from reference TRBV15 and TRBJ2-2): DAMVIQNPRYQVTQFGKPVTLSCSQTLNHNVMYWYQQKSSQAPKLLFHYYDKDFNNEADTPDNFQSRRPNTSFCFLDIRSPGLGDTAMYLCATIGSGRANTGELFFGEGSRLTVL.

This clone was picked up one time. The chain couples TRBV25-1 to TRBJ2-1; a weak D match, TRBD2 (5 bases). The V end was cut by 4 bases, the J end by 0 bases, with 7 bases between. The CDR3 is made up of 14 amino acids. Germline-derived CDR1 and CDR2 are MGHDK and SYGVNS. The DNA for the CDR3 is TGTGCCAGCAGTGGTGGGAGCTCCTACAATGAGCAGTTCTTC. The encoded protein is CASSGGSSYNEQFF.

The rearrangement links TRBV14 to TRBJ1-2; D uncertain. Per the germline V gene, CDR1 is SGHDN and CDR2 is FVKESK. Trimming took 4 bases from V and 4 from J, leaving 16 bases between them. The CDR3 has 15 amino acids. CDR3 protein: CASSPPGLPAYGYTF. CDR3 DNA sequence: TGTGCCAGCAGCCCACCAGGACTGCCTGCCTATGGCTACACCTTC.